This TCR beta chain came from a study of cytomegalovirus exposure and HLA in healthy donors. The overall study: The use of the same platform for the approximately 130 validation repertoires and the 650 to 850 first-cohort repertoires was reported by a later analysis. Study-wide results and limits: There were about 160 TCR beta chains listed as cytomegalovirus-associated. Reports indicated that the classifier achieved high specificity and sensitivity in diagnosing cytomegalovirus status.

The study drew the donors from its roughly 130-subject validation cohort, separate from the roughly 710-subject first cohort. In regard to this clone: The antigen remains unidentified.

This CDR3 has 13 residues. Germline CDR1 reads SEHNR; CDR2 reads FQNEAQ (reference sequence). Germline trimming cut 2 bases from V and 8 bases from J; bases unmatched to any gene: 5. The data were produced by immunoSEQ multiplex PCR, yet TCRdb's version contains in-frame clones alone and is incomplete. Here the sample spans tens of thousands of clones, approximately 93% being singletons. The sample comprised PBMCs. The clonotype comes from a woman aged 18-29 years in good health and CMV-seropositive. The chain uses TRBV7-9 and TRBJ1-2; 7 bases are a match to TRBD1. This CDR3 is CASSLSDRVGYTF. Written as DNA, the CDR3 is TGTGCCAGCAGCTTATCCGACAGGGTGGGCTACACCTTC. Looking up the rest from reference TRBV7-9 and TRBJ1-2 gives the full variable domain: DTGVSQNPRHKITKRGQNVTFRCDPISEHNRLYWYRQTLGQGPEFLTYFQNEAQLEKSRLLSDRFSAERPKGSFSTLEIQRTEQGDSAMYLCASSLSDRVGYTFGSGTRLTVV.